These 22 T cell receptor beta chains were all obtained from the same sample, sequenced in a study of cytomegalovirus exposure and HLA in healthy donors. PCR primers comprised 60 Vbeta and 13 Jbeta primers. Measured with immunoSEQ multiplex PCR; TCRdb has only the in-frame clones, and not every one. In the table there are more than 90,000 clones, around 77% of which are singletons. The sequenced sample was PBMCs. These receptors were taken from a man between 45 and 60 years old in good health and CMV-seropositive.

The chain uses TRBV4-3 and TRBJ2-3, with 9 bases that match TRBD2. After removal of 4 bases from V and 2 bases from J, the junction contained 1 base not matched to a gene. The CDR3 is made up of 14 amino acids. Germline V gene lookup returns CDR1 LGHNA and CDR2 YSLEER. The CDR3 bases are TGCGCCAGCAGCCCTAGCGGGAACACAGATACGCAGTATTTT. As protein: CASSPSGNTDTQYF.

The chain combines TRBV27 with TRBJ2-5; 8 bases match TRBD2. After removal of 2 bases from V and 4 bases from J, the junction contained 6 bases not matched to a gene. CDR3 size: 15 residues. CDR1 and CDR2 from the germline V gene are MNHEY and SMNVEV (reference sequence). The CDR3 spells CASSLSGGLGETQYF. The CDR3 DNA reads TGTGCCAGCAGTTTAAGCGGGGGACTTGGAGAGACCCAGTACTTC.

The rearrangement links TRBV5-1 to TRBJ2-7, with 7 bases fitting TRBD2. The J segment lost 5 bases and the V segment lost 4 bases, leaving 21 bases of the junction unmatched. The CDR3 has 18 residues. Germline CDR1 is SGHRS and CDR2 is YFSETQ. CDR3 nucleotide sequence: TGCGCCAGCAGCCTAATGGTGGGGGGGTTAGGGTCTTTGAACGAGCAGTACTTC. Translation: CASSLMVGGLGSLNEQYF.

The CDR3 region has the DNA TGTGCCAGCAGCTTGGGACTAGCGGGAGCACGCGATACGCAGTATTTT. It encodes CASSLGLAGARDTQYF. The rearrangement links TRBV5-4 to TRBJ2-3; 12 bases are a match to TRBD2. V shed 0 bases, J shed 6 bases, and the junction held 5 bases outside the gene matches. Germline V lookup: CDR1 SGHNT, CDR2 YYREEE (reference sequence). The CDR3 is 16 residues long.

This clone was counted once. The V and J genes are TRBV5-6 and TRBJ2-3, with 7 bases fitting TRBD2. The CDR3 runs 16 residues. Losses at the gene ends were 3 bases for V and 3 bases for J; bases not matched to a gene: 10. Germline V gives CDR1 SGHDT, CDR2 YYEEEE. The CDR3 protein is CASSYLMGGLTDTQYF. For the CDR3, the DNA is TGTGCCAGCAGCTATCTTATGGGAGGGTTAACAGATACGCAGTATTTT.

The J gene is TRBJ2-5, the V gene TRBV25-1; D is ambiguous. The germline CDR1 and CDR2 sequences are MGHDK and SYGVNS. The CDR3 totals 14 residues. Trimming took off 8 bases at V and 3 bases at J, with 16 bases between the two ends. For the CDR3, the DNA is TGTGCCAGCCCCCCGAGGAGATATGAAGAGACCCAGTACTTC. Its translation: CASPPRRYEETQYF.

This chain uses TRBV7-9 with TRBJ1-1; TRBD1 might be the D (6 bases). Trimming removed 5 bases at V and 11 bases at J, with 15 bases between. This CDR3 has 12 amino acids. Germline CDR1 SEHNR, CDR2 FQNEAQ (reference sequence). The CDR3, as DNA: TGTGCCAGCAGCCCCATACAGGGATACGCTTTCTTT. Amino acid sequence: CASSPIQGYAFF.

The chain is built from TRBV28 and TRBJ1-1; D is perhaps TRBD1 (6 bases). Trimming stripped 2 bases from V and 7 bases from J, with 8 bases between. This CDR3 region has 12 residues. Germline lookup yields CDR1 MDHEN and CDR2 SYDVKM. CDR3 loop: CASSLGGREAFF. CDR3 coding DNA: TGTGCCAGCAGTTTAGGGGGCCGTGAAGCTTTCTTT.

The table lists this clone with a few counts. The chain is built from TRBV6-5 and TRBJ2-6; tentatively, D is TRBD2 (5 bases). This CDR3 is 15 amino acids long. V shed 10 bases and J shed 0 bases, with 13 bases lying between them. Germline-derived CDR1 and CDR2 are MNHEY and SVGAGI. The CDR3 DNA reads as TGTGCCACTAGACCGGGGTCCTCTGGGGCCAACGTCCTGACTTTC. Protein: CATRPGSSGANVLTF.

The chain couples TRBV9 to TRBJ1-3; D might be TRBD1 (5 bases). This CDR3 region has 16 residues. Trimming removed 3 bases from V and 0 bases from J, with 13 bases in between. Germline V CDR1 and CDR2: SGDLS, YYNGEE. The CDR3 loop is CASSAVSGFSGNTIYF. The DNA for the CDR3 is TGTGCCAGCAGCGCAGTCTCAGGGTTCTCTGGAAACACCATATATTTT.

The chain joins TRBV7-6 to TRBJ1-6; the match to TRBD1 covers 7 bases. Germline V CDR1 and CDR2: SGHVS, FNYEAQ. This CDR3 is 16 amino acids long. J lost 1 base, V lost 5 bases, and 5 bases had no gene match. CDR3 sequence (DNA): TGTGCCAGCAGCCGACAGGGCGATTCCTATAATTCACCCCTCCACTTT. The encoded protein is CASSRQGDSYNSPLHF.

This chain uses TRBV9 with TRBJ2-3; D remains ambiguous. From germline, CDR1 is SGDLS and CDR2 YYNGEE. The CDR3 runs 12 residues. Trimming shortened V by 3 bases and J by 6 bases, and 8 bases separated the two germline ends. The CDR3 sequence is CASSAHSDTQYF. Here the CDR3 DNA reads TGTGCCAGCAGCGCCCACTCGGATACGCAGTATTTT.

This chain joins TRBV10-3 and TRBJ1-1; D gene ambiguous. CDR1 and CDR2 (germline): ENHRY, SYGVKD. V lost 7 bases and J lost 0, with 15 bases in between. This CDR3 region has 15 residues. The CDR3 reads CAIKETVGLNTEAFF. In nucleotides, the CDR3 is TGTGCCATCAAGGAAACAGTGGGTTTGAACACTGAAGCTTTCTTT.

V usage is TRBV7-9 and J usage is TRBJ2-7; TRBD2 matches 7 bases. This CDR3 contains 14 residues. The germline V gene has CDR1 SEHNR and CDR2 FQNEAQ (reference sequence). V was clipped by 1 base and J by 2 bases; unmatched bases: 2. For the CDR3, the DNA is TGTGCCAGCAGCTTAGGCGGGAGTCCCTACGAGCAGTACTTC. Translated: CASSLGGSPYEQYF.

The V call is TRBV6-5, the J call TRBJ1-2, with 9 bases aligning to TRBD1. J lost 6 bases, V lost 4 bases, and 6 bases had no gene match. Germline loops: CDR1 MNHEY, CDR2 SVGAGI. CDR3 size: 14 residues. CDR3 sequence reads: CASSSVQGAHGYTF. DNA of the CDR3: TGTGCCAGCAGTTCGGTACAGGGGGCGCATGGCTACACCTTC.

Written as DNA, the CDR3 is TGTGCCGCCGGACAGGGGATGGGCGAGCAGTACTTC. The encoded protein is CAAGQGMGEQYF. The chain employs TRBV5-4 and TRBJ2-7; 9 positions agree with TRBD1. The germline V gene encodes CDR1 SGHNT and CDR2 YYREEE (reference sequence). The CDR3 is 12 amino acids. After removal of 10 bases from V and 6 bases from J, the junction contained 8 bases not matched to a gene.

This chain joins TRBV2 and TRBJ2-3, with D hard to call. The CDR3 spans 13 residues. Germline V gives CDR1 SNHLY, CDR2 FYNNEI. V was trimmed by 5 bases and J by 5 bases, leaving 11 bases between them. CDR3 region: CASSPDLGDTQYF. In DNA form, the CDR3 reads TGTGCCAGCAGTCCCGACTTGGGAGATACGCAGTATTTT.

This chain links TRBV13 with TRBJ2-3, with TRBD2 matching over 10 bases. The CDR3 is 16 amino acids. V was pared by 6 bases and J by 2 bases, with 8 bases of the junction left unmatched. Germline V gene lookup returns CDR1 PRHDT and CDR2 FYEKMQ (reference sequence). CDR3 DNA sequence: TGTGCCAGCAGTGGGGGACTAGCGCATACCACAGATACGCAGTATTTT. Amino acid sequence: CASSGGLAHTTDTQYF.

This chain joins TRBV6-1 and TRBJ1-5; D gene uncertain. Per germline, CDR1 MNHNS and CDR2 SASEGT. V was shortened by 6 bases and J by 9 bases, with 18 bases between the two germline ends. CDR3 length equals 14 residues. The CDR3 here is CASSVYERERPQHF. The CDR3 DNA reads TGTGCCAGCAGCGTTTATGAAAGGGAGAGGCCCCAGCATTTT.

The chain links TRBV6-1 to TRBJ2-3; TRBD1 matches 7 bases. The V gene end was trimmed by 4 bases and the J gene end by 0 bases; junction bases not matched to a gene: 1. The CDR3 runs to 14 residues. Germline V gene data show CDR1 as MNHNS and CDR2 as SASEGT. This CDR3 is CASSGRGSTDTQYF. The CDR3 DNA is TGTGCCAGCAGTGGCAGGGGGAGCACAGATACGCAGTATTTT.

This chain uses TRBV19 with TRBJ2-7, with D tentatively TRBD1 (7 bases). Trimming took 8 bases from V and 0 from J, leaving 17 bases between them. Germline CDR1 is LNHDA and CDR2 is SQIVND (reference sequence). CDR3 size: 15 residues. The CDR3 spells CASSRGQGDSYEQYF. The CDR3 region has the DNA TGTGCCAGTTCTCGGGGGCAGGGGGACTCCTACGAGCAGTACTTC.

The rearrangement links TRBV11-2 to TRBJ2-7, with TRBD1 as a possible D gene (5 bases). CDR1 SGHAT and CDR2 FQNNGV come from the germline V gene. With 5 bases removed from V and 0 bases from J, the gap between germline ends came to 14 bases. This CDR3 region has 15 residues. CDR3 region: CASSPTARSSYEQYF. The CDR3 DNA sequence: TGTGCCAGCAGCCCGACAGCAAGGAGCTCCTACGAGCAGTACTTC.